The rows below give T cell receptor beta chains drawn from one sample of a study of CD8 T cells in ankylosing spondylitis. MiXCR was run by TCRdb on the 5' RACE reads, yielding one entry per CDR3 protein. The table has more than 150,000 distinct CDR3 sequences, 18% seen once. The sample was blood, either unsorted or a sorted T cell fraction (not recorded which). These receptors were obtained from a male donor under 30 with ankylosing spondylitis or in good health (not recorded which). Both conserved end residues are part of each CDR3. Each record gives: CDR3 DNA, CDR3 protein, J gene, clone size, V gene, D gene. The D gene is left open where the match is weak. Clone sizes are given selectively: once, few, many, or a class where the clone is expanded.

TGTGCCAGCAGTTTACAGGGTCTGGGCCCCGGGGAGCTGTTTTTT | CASSLQGLGPGELFF | TRBJ2-2 | many | TRBV12-3/TRBV12-4 | -
TGTGCCATCAGTCGGGACGCGAATTCACCCCTCCACTTT | CAISRDANSPLHF | TRBJ1-6 | - | TRBV10-3 | -
TGTGCCAGCAGTTTATCGGTCAGGCGCGATACGCAGTATTTT | CASSLSVRRDTQYF | TRBJ2-3 | many | TRBV12-3/TRBV12-4 | -
TGTGCCAGCAGCCTAACCGATGAAAAACTGTTTTTT | CASSLTDEKLFF | TRBJ1-4 | many | TRBV12-3/TRBV12-4 | -
TGTGCCAGCTCACCACCGGTTGGGTCGGGACGGCAAGAGACCCAGTACTTC | CASSPPVGSGRQETQYF | TRBJ2-5 | many | TRBV18 | -
TGTGCCAGCAGCTCCAAAGCGGGAGTTGGCGAGCAGTACTTC | CASSSKAGVGEQYF | TRBJ2-7 | many | TRBV7-2 | TRBD2
TGTGCCAGCAGTGACAACTCTGGGGCCAACGTCCTGACTTTC | CASSDNSGANVLTF | TRBJ2-6 | many | TRBV6-4 | -
TGTGCCACCAGTGTCCAGGGCAATGAGCAGTTCTTC | CATSVQGNEQFF | TRBJ2-1 | many | TRBV24-1 | -
TGTGCCACCGCTGGGACAGGTACCTACGAGCAGTACTTC | CATAGTGTYEQYF | TRBJ2-7 | - | TRBV24-1 | TRBD1
TGTGCCAGTAAGCCGGGACAAGTTATCTACAATGAGCAGTTCTTC | CASKPGQVIYNEQFF | TRBJ2-1 | many | TRBV10-3 | -
TGCAGTGCTCACCGGGACAGGGACAATGAGCAGTTCTTC | CSAHRDRDNEQFF | TRBJ2-1 | many | TRBV20-1 | TRBD1
TGTGCCAGCAGTGGACGGGAGGTGCGAGATACGCAGTATTTT | CASSGREVRDTQYF | TRBJ2-3 | many | TRBV25-1 | TRBD2
TGTGCCACCAGTGATTATACCAGGGCCGCCGGGGAGCTGTTTTTT | CATSDYTRAAGELFF | TRBJ2-2 | - | TRBV24-1 | -
TGTGCCAGCAGCCCCGGGACCCCCTCATACAATGAGCAGTTCTTC | CASSPGTPSYNEQFF | TRBJ2-1 | many | TRBV12-3/TRBV12-4 | -
TGTGCCACCGAACAGCCCGGGGTGTCCTACAATGAGCAGTTCTTC | CATEQPGVSYNEQFF | TRBJ2-1 | many | TRBV24-1 | -
TGCAGCGTTGACAGGGATGAGGACACTGAAGCTTTCTTT | CSVDRDEDTEAFF | TRBJ1-1 | - | TRBV29-1 | -
TGCGCCAGCAGCCGTGAGGAGGGGGCGACCACCGGGGAGCTGTTTTTT | CASSREEGATTGELFF | TRBJ2-2 | - | TRBV5-1 | -
TGCGCCAGCAGCTTGGACCCCCGGGGCACCGGGGAGCTGTTTTTT | CASSLDPRGTGELFF | TRBJ2-2 | many | TRBV5-1 | -
TGCAGCGTCGGAGGAGCCAAAAACATTCAGTACTTC | CSVGGAKNIQYF | TRBJ2-4 | - | TRBV29-1 | -
TGCGCCAGCAGGGGGACAGTGACGAACACTGAAGCTTTCTTT | CASRGTVTNTEAFF | TRBJ1-1 | - | TRBV10-2 | TRBD1
TGCAGCGTTTACAGTCCCTCCTACAATGAGCAGTTCTTC | CSVYSPSYNEQFF | TRBJ2-1 | - | TRBV29-1 | -
TGCAGTGCTAGGGGGACAGACCCGGGACTAGCGAACATTCAGTACTTC | CSARGTDPGLANIQYF | TRBJ2-4 | many | TRBV20-1 | TRBD2
TGCGCCAGCAGCCAAGACGACATCTCTGGAAACACCATATATTTT | CASSQDDISGNTIYF | TRBJ1-3 | many | TRBV4-1 | -
TGCAGTGCTAGAGTGAAGGGGCCCTATGGCTACACCTTC | CSARVKGPYGYTF | TRBJ1-2 | many | TRBV20-1 | -